The rows below give T cell receptor beta chains drawn from one sample of a study of CD8 T cells in ankylosing spondylitis. TCRdb reprocessed the 5' RACE reads via MiXCR and lists one record per CDR3 protein. The top ten clones hold more than 0.5% of a sample with 750,000 to 850,000 distinct CDR3 sequences, approximately 12% of them seen once. Sequencing was carried out using blood, either unsorted or a sorted T cell fraction (not recorded which). The receptors here all came from a male donor with ankylosing spondylitis. The conserved cysteine and the conserved F or W are not part of the CDR3 here.

CDR3 protein: SVRGGADMQY
V gene: TRBV29-1
J gene: TRBJ2-3

CDR3 protein: ASSLNLGGGSSYEQY
V gene: TRBV7-9
J gene: TRBJ2-7

CDR3 protein: ASRGAGGITYEQY
V gene: TRBV28
J gene: TRBJ2-7

CDR3 protein: ASSLDSNRVDTQY
V gene: TRBV11-3
J gene: TRBJ2-3

CDR3 protein: ASSKREGNTGELF
V gene: TRBV9
J gene: TRBJ2-2

CDR3 protein: ASSFLGYRGANNSPLH
V gene: TRBV28
J gene: TRBJ1-6

CDR3 protein: ARTITEAF
V gene: TRBV2
J gene: TRBJ1-1

CDR3 protein: SVGELQGKSTETQY
V gene: TRBV29-1
J gene: TRBJ2-5

CDR3 protein: ASSLRTARLYEQY
V gene: TRBV7-2
J gene: TRBJ2-7

CDR3 protein: ASSPLVSPWGYT
V gene: TRBV28
J gene: TRBJ1-2

CDR3 protein: AISRAQGYGYT
V gene: TRBV5-5
J gene: TRBJ1-2

CDR3 protein: AISERTGAYEQY
V gene: TRBV10-3
J gene: TRBJ2-7

CDR3 protein: ASRGQGNTIY
V gene: TRBV6-5
J gene: TRBJ1-3

CDR3 protein: SAGRTVPYNEQF
V gene: TRBV20-1
J gene: TRBJ2-1

CDR3 protein: ASSPPPGPGNQPQH
V gene: TRBV6-2/TRBV6-3
J gene: TRBJ1-5

CDR3 protein: ASSLVGSGLGISTDTQY
V gene: TRBV27
J gene: TRBJ2-3

CDR3 protein: SARAASEQF
V gene: TRBV20-1
J gene: TRBJ2-1

CDR3 protein: SAQDRGQGTEAF
V gene: TRBV20-1
J gene: TRBJ1-1

CDR3 protein: ASSLAAYRDRGRYGYT
V gene: TRBV7-2
J gene: TRBJ1-2

CDR3 protein: ASRRPGTGERITEAF
V gene: TRBV11-2
J gene: TRBJ1-1

CDR3 protein: ASSYAGGYNEQF
V gene: TRBV5-1
J gene: TRBJ2-1

CDR3 protein: ESSLSYGSSTDTQY
V gene: TRBV7-3
J gene: TRBJ2-3

CDR3 protein: ASSLAQGPSSYNEQF
V gene: TRBV5-1
J gene: TRBJ2-1

CDR3 protein: ASSYSPSQSRA
V gene: TRBV6-5
J gene: TRBJ1-3

CDR3 protein: AISEGVRVPNEQF
V gene: TRBV10-3
J gene: TRBJ2-1

CDR3 protein: ASSPRHNEQF
V gene: TRBV18
J gene: TRBJ2-1

CDR3 protein: SVITGGPYEQY
V gene: TRBV29-1
J gene: TRBJ2-7

CDR3 protein: ASSRDYHYEQY
V gene: TRBV19
J gene: TRBJ2-7

CDR3 protein: ASRRGTVNTGELF
V gene: TRBV4-2
J gene: TRBJ2-2

CDR3 protein: ASSVGQVGTEAF
V gene: TRBV9
J gene: TRBJ1-1

CDR3 protein: ASSKKRYQETQY
V gene: TRBV5-6
J gene: TRBJ2-5

CDR3 protein: ASSQGVGGIYNEQF
V gene: TRBV14
J gene: TRBJ2-1

CDR3 protein: ASSQDQSRAKTQY
V gene: TRBV4-3
J gene: TRBJ2-5

CDR3 protein: ASSFGQTYTEAF
V gene: TRBV6-5
J gene: TRBJ1-1

CDR3 protein: ASSPQRGGGATDTQY
V gene: TRBV4-3
J gene: TRBJ2-3

CDR3 protein: ASSYRDSYNEQF
V gene: TRBV11-3
J gene: TRBJ2-1

CDR3 protein: ASSRRTADPYEQY
V gene: TRBV12-3/TRBV12-4
J gene: TRBJ2-7

CDR3 protein: SVPRTSPLVDEQF
V gene: TRBV29-1
J gene: TRBJ2-1

CDR3 protein: ASSLPQRGTTAGELF
V gene: TRBV12-3/TRBV12-4
J gene: TRBJ2-2

CDR3 protein: ASSRVGGEAYEQY
V gene: TRBV7-2
J gene: TRBJ2-7

CDR3 protein: ASSLAVAATTDTQY
V gene: TRBV5-1
J gene: TRBJ2-3

CDR3 protein: ASTTKLGGSYGYT
V gene: TRBV19
J gene: TRBJ1-2

CDR3 protein: SARDSAGKVHEQY
V gene: TRBV20-1
J gene: TRBJ2-7

CDR3 protein: SAPLQGSTEAF
V gene: TRBV20-1
J gene: TRBJ1-1

CDR3 protein: ASSLSPGQGTDTQY
V gene: TRBV5-4
J gene: TRBJ2-3

CDR3 protein: ASKRLAGETDTQY
V gene: TRBV2
J gene: TRBJ2-3

CDR3 protein: ASSTGQAKNTIY
V gene: TRBV6-1
J gene: TRBJ1-3

CDR3 protein: SARSRTGGETQY
V gene: TRBV20-1
J gene: TRBJ2-5

CDR3 protein: ASSFLGQGVGEQF
V gene: TRBV28
J gene: TRBJ2-1

CDR3 protein: SARVGGLGSYNSPLH
V gene: TRBV20-1
J gene: TRBJ1-6

CDR3 protein: ASSPGQGKNQPQH
V gene: TRBV28
J gene: TRBJ1-5

CDR3 protein: ASSPPSGGAHNEQF
V gene: TRBV6-1
J gene: TRBJ2-1

CDR3 protein: SARADTDSEAF
V gene: TRBV20-1
J gene: TRBJ1-1

CDR3 protein: ASSSLTAQY
V gene: TRBV12-3/TRBV12-4
J gene: TRBJ2-5

CDR3 protein: ASSEGFETALA
V gene: TRBV6-1
J gene: TRBJ1-2

CDR3 protein: ASSRVRNTEAF
V gene: TRBV4-3
J gene: TRBJ1-1

CDR3 protein: SAPRTGVVFEQY
V gene: TRBV20-1
J gene: TRBJ2-7

CDR3 protein: ASRLDRGTYEQY
V gene: TRBV6-1
J gene: TRBJ2-7

CDR3 protein: SVGPDGNTGELF
V gene: TRBV29-1
J gene: TRBJ2-2

CDR3 protein: AISHDRASNTGELF
V gene: TRBV10-3
J gene: TRBJ2-2